This T cell receptor (beta chain) appears in the sequencing data of a study of Graves' ophthalmopathy and Graves' hyperthyroidism (dated by TCRdb to the late 2010s). For the study in its entirety: Peripheral blood was collected at initial diagnosis, before any treatment. In roughly 6 hyperthyroidism patients, T-cell repertoires of thyroid tissue and blood were compared. After sampling, hyperthyroidism patients received methimazole starting at 30 mg daily, and ophthalmopathy patients received high-dose intravenous methylprednisolone. In total, 135 blood samples were TCR-sequenced: approximately 40 ophthalmopathy, under 85 hyperthyroidism and about 17 hyperthyroidism-to-ophthalmopathy patients. To tell Graves' ophthalmopathy apart from Graves' hyperthyroidism, and to predict which patients would progress to ophthalmopathy, the study relied on TCR beta repertoire signatures. The 100 discovery patients were randomly split 7:3 into training and test sets. To explore V-J signatures that separate ophthalmopathy from hyperthyroidism, a discovery set of 95 to 100 patients was enrolled, consisting of under 50 with ophthalmopathy and around 57 with stable hyperthyroidism. An independent validation cohort was composed of approximately 19 hyperthyroidism patients and around 16 patients who later progressed from hyperthyroidism to ophthalmopathy.

Here is what the overall study found, with its caveats: Ophthalmopathy was separated from stable hyperthyroidism by the 13-signature model with roughly 88% sensitivity and about 83% specificity in cross-validation and with 80%/75% in the test set. In validation, the model predicted ophthalmopathy progression with nearly 71% sensitivity and roughly 72% specificity; roughly 11 predicted patients were CT-confirmed with GO in a median of approximately six months. Among expanded thyroid clonotypes with frequency above 0.001, most also showed up in blood, which suggests that blood repertoires may reflect the thyroid immune response. Sample size was not predetermined statistically, and investigators were not blinded to group allocation.

From cysteine to phenylalanine, the CDR3 is 11 amino acids long. Only the CDR3 portion is preserved as DNA: 33 bases, with reading frame beginning at the first base. The germline V gene yields MNHNS for CDR1 and SASEGT for CDR2. Trimming costs V 6 bases and J 8 bases, and their ends lie 10 bases apart. The sample holds many counts of this clonotype. It lacks a known antigen. Qualities for individual bases were not recorded, and no much larger clone is one base off. TCR beta CDR3 regions were amplified from RNA transcripts for repertoire sequencing. A first-round RT-PCR used HTBI primers with the Qiagen OneStep RT-PCR kit, followed by a second-round multiplex PCR, size selection and purification. Sequencing of the libraries was carried out on an Illumina HiSeq2000 in paired-end mode with 100 bp reads. The authors' pipeline ran thus. Reads were processed with SOAPnuke, discarding reads with adapters, uncalled bases, mean Phred below 15, or no exact constant-primer or identifier match. COPE v1.2.5 was used to merge the high-quality paired reads. Each unique nucleotide sequence was treated as a clonotype, and MiTCR v1.1 was used to align the clonotypes to the IMGT TRB V, D and J references. Only V-J combinations with frequency above 0.0001 were analysed, covering more than 99% of repertoires. For each V-J combination, a TCR clonal expansion and chaos score was defined as F50 clonal expansion divided by the chaos observed in the TCRdist matrix. Features were reduced by Welch's t-statistics and random forest to around 14 V-J combinations, which fed a naive Bayes classifier. The Morisita-Horn index was used to measure how similar the thyroid and blood repertoires were. TCRdb itself trimmed the public reads at Q25 with fastp, ran MiXCR and retained productive beta chains. Duplicate CDR3 protein sequences are folded into a single record with the most common DNA and genes. The V and J calls follow TCRdb's processing rather than the paper's. This sample is represented by hundreds of thousands of distinct CDR3 sequences; 15% to 17% of them were singletons. The top ten hold around 7% of the sample.

Hyperthyroidism was defined as stable when no progression to ophthalmopathy occurred within 18 months of follow-up. Hyperthyroidism patients were newly diagnosed, with disease duration under 2 months, and aged 18 to 65 years. Anyone with other autoimmune diseases, uncontrolled infections, pregnancy or lactation was excluded from the study. Diagnosis relied on clinical symptoms, serum thyroxine, TRAb, thyroid ultrasound and orbital computed tomography. Using Ficoll-Paque density gradient centrifugation, PBMCs were isolated from 8.5 to 10 ml of fresh peripheral blood. Trizol reagent was used to extract the total RNA, and its quality was then checked on an Agilent 2100 Bioanalyzer.

The sample was peripheral blood. This receptor was obtained from a woman aged 18-29 years with stable Graves' hyperthyroidism. Donor details come from another sample of the same person, matched by shared clones. Recombination joined TRBV6-1 with TRBJ1-2; too little of a D gene remains to name it. The CDR3 region has the sequence CASSSHRGYTF. The DNA sequence follows: TGTGCCAGCAGCTCCCATCGAGGCTACACCTTC.